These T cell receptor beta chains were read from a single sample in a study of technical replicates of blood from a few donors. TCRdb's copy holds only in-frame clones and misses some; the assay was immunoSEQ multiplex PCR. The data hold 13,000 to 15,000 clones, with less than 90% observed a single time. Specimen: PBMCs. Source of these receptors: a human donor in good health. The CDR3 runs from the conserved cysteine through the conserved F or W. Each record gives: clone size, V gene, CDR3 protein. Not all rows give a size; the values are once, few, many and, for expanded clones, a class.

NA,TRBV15,CATSRGQGNEKLFF
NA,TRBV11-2,CASSLGQAANYGYTF
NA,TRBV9,CASSAKRTSTDTQYF
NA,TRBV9,CASSATGMTNEKLFF
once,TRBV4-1,CASSQERRSGRAGDTQYF
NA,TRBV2,CASRPLKLGRGYEQYF
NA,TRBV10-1,CASSGSAGYGYTF
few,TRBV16,CASSPQRSGELFF
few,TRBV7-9,CASSLGTANTEAFF
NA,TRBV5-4,CASSFLAGGGYEQYF
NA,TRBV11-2,CASTQTPAGTGELFF
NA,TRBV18,CASSYLAGTSVEQYF
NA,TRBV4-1,CASSQERSGAYNEQFF
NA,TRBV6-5,CASSWGVNTEAFF
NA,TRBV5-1,CASSFWAGYGYTF
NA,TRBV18,CASSFSGRAAEQYF
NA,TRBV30,CAWTLPLAGGRGEQYF
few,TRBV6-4,CASSVKGDGPYEQYF
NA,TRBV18,CASSPYSQGGDNEQFF
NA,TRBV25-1,CASSTGTSGNTDTQYF
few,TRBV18,CASSSGFGNTEAFF
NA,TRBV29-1,CSGGKRGPYNEQFF
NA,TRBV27,CASSLRTGNQPQHF
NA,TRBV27,CASRLGTSYGEQFF
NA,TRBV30,CAWSAPYGHGGYTF
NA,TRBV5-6,CASSLVRGSKTQYF
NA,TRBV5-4,CASSLQRGSSTDTQYF
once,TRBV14,CASSQGQNTGELFF
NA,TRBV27,CASSFRGPHGYTF
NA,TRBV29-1,CSVEGQNPNTEAFF
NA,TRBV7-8,CASSPRKYQETQYF
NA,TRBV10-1,CASSDPGQGSPDTQYF
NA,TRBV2,CASEGMGEASYEQYF
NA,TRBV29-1,CSVVGLIPGGYTF
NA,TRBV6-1,CASTWDLGAYGYTF
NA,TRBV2,CASIQLAGVGETQYF
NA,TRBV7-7,CASSARGGDEQFF
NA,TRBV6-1,CASRREAGETQYF
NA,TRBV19,CASSNAGGTKGGGFF
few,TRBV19,CASSLADMNTQYF
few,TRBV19,CATGEEQPQHF
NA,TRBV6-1,CASSEFGTGVEQYF